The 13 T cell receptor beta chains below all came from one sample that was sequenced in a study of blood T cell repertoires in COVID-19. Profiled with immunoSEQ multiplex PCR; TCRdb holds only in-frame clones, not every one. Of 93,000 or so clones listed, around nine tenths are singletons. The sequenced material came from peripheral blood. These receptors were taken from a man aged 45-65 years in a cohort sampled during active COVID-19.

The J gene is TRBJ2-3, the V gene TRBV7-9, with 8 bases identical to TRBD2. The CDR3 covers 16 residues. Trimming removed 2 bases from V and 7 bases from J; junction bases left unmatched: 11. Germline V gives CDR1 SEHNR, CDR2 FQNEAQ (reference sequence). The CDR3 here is CASSLTGGANVHTQYF. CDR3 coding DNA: TGTGCCAGCAGCTTAACCGGGGGGGCCAATGTTCATACGCAGTATTTT.

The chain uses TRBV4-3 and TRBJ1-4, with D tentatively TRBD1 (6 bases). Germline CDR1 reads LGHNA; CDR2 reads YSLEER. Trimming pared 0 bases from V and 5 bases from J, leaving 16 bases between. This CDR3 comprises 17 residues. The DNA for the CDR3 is TGCGCCAGCAGCCAAGATCCCTCAGGGGCAGGGAATGAAAAACTGTTTTTT. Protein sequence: CASSQDPSGAGNEKLFF.

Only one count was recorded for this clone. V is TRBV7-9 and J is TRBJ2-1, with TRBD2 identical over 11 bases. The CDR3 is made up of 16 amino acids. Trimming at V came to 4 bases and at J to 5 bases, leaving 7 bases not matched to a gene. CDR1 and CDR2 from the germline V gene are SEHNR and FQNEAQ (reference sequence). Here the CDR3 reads CASSSGGTSGDNEQFF. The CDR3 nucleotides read TGTGCCAGCAGCTCGGGGGGGACTAGCGGTGACAATGAGCAGTTCTTC.

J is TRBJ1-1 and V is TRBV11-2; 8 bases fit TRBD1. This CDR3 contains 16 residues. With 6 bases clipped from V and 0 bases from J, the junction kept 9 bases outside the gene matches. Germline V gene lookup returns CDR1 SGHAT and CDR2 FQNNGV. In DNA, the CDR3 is TGTGCCAGCAGGGCAGTGGACAGGGCAATGAACACTGAAGCTTTCTTT. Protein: CASRAVDRAMNTEAFF.

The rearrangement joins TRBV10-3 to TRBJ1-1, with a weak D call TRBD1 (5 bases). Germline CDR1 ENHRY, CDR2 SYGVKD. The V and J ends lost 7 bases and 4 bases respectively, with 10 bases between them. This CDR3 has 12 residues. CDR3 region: CAITGGGTEAFF. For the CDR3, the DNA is TGTGCCATCACCGGGGGGGGCACTGAAGCTTTCTTT.

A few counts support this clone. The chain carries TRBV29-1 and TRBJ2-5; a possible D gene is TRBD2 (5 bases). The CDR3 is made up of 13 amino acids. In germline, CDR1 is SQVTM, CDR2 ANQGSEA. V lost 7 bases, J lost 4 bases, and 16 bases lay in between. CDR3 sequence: CSARTQSGETQYF. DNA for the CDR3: TGCAGCGCGCGGACCCAAAGCGGAGAGACCCAGTACTTC.

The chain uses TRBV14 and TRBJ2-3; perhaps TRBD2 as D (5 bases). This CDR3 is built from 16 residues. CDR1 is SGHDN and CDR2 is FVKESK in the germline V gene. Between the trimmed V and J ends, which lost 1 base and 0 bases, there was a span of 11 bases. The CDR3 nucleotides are TGTGCCAGCAGCCAAGTACTAGGTTTTAGCACAGATACGCAGTATTTT. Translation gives CASSQVLGFSTDTQYF.

The CDR3 sequence: CASTTLRGYTF. The DNA for the CDR3 is TGTGCCAGCACGACTCTTAGAGGCTACACCTTC. The rearrangement links TRBV7-2 to TRBJ1-2; D gene uncertain. The CDR3 loop spans 11 amino acids. The ends were cut back, 7 bases at V and 8 bases at J, with 11 bases in the middle. Per the germline V gene, CDR1 is SGHTA and CDR2 is FQGNSA.

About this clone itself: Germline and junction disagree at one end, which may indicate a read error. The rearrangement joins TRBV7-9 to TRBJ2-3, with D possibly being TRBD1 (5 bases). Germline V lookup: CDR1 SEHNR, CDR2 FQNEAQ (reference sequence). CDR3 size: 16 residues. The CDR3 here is CASSVAGDSYTDTQYF. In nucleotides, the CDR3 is TGTGCCAGCAGCGTAGCCGGTGACAGTTACACAGATACGCAGTATTTT.

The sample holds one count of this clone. CDR3 DNA: TGCGCCAGCAGTCACAGAAGCTCTGGAAACACCATATATTTT. Its protein is CASSHRSSGNTIYF. V is TRBV10-1 and J is TRBJ1-3; unclear D gene. The CDR3 has 14 residues. Germline assignment: CDR1 WNHNN and CDR2 SYGVQD (reference sequence). Trimming took off 5 bases at V and 0 bases at J, with 8 bases between the two ends.

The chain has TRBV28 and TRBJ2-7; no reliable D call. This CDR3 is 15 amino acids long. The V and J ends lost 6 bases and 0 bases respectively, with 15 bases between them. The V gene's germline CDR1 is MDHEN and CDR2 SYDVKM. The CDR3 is CASSSGSSGSYEQYV. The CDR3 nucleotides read TGTGCCAGCAGCTCCGGGTCCTCGGGCTCCTACGAGCAGTACGTC.

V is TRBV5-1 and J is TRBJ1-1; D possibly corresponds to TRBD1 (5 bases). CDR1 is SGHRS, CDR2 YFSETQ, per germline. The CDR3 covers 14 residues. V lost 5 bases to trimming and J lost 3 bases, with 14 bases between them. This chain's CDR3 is CASRTTVGYTEAFF. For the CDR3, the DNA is TGCGCCAGCAGGACGACAGTAGGGTACACTGAAGCTTTCTTT.

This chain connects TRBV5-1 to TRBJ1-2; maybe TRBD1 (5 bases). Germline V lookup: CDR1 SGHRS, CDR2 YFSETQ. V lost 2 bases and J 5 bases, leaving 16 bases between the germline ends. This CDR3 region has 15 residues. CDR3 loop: CASSFTSGGTYGYTF. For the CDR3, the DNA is TGCGCCAGCAGCTTCACGTCTGGGGGGACTTATGGCTACACCTTC.